The 27 T cell receptor beta chains given below trace back to one sample, sequenced in a study of beta chain features in type 1 diabetes. Every isolated RNA sample was fully reverse transcribed, so sequencing captured expressed TCRB transcripts. Method: immunoSEQ multiplex PCR; TCRdb's copy keeps in-frame clones and lacks some. The sample holds roughly 500,000 clones, about 29% seen once. Material: naive CD4+ T cells from blood. The receptor source for this set is a man younger than 35 in good health.

This clone has just one count. CDR3 loop: CASSLWAGGFYEQYF. The CDR3 DNA reads as TGTGCCAGCAGCCTCTGGGCAGGGGGCTTTTACGAGCAGTACTTC. This chain uses TRBV7-2 with TRBJ2-7; 8 positions agree with TRBD1. V lost 5 bases and J lost 4; bases outside the gene matches: 10. The CDR3 runs to 15 residues. Germline CDR1 SGHTA, CDR2 FQGNSA.

The chain recombines TRBV21-1 with TRBJ2-2. TRBV21-1 is a pseudogene. The CDR3 is 14 amino acids. Here the CDR3 reads CASSKWVRTGELFF. The CDR3 region has the DNA TGTGCCAGCAGCAAATGGGTCCGGACCGGGGAGCTGTTTTTT.

This rearrangement joins TRBV4-1 to TRBJ2-5; D not resolved. V was clipped by 1 base and J by 1 base, with 4 bases between them. The V gene's germline CDR1 is MGHRA and CDR2 YSYEKL. This CDR3 spans 13 amino acids. CDR3 in DNA: TGCGCCAGCAGCCAAGCCCTCCAAGAGACCCAGTACTTC. This sequence encodes CASSQALQETQYF.

The chain combines TRBV6-1 with TRBJ2-3; TRBD1 is a possible D gene (5 bases). The CDR3 sequence is 13 residues long. V lost 0 bases and J 7 bases, leaving 8 bases between the germline ends. Looked up from germline, CDR1 is MNHNS and CDR2 is SASEGT. The CDR3 protein is CASSEAPGHTQYF. The CDR3 DNA sequence: TGTGCCAGCAGTGAAGCCCCAGGGCATACGCAGTATTTT.

There are a few counts of this clone. The V call is TRBV18, the J call TRBJ2-5; tentative D call: TRBD1 (5 bases). Trimming took off 6 bases at V and 2 bases at J, with 13 bases between the two ends. Germline V gives CDR1 KGHSH, CDR2 LQKENI. The CDR3 has 14 amino acids. The CDR3 nucleotides read TGTGCCAGCTCCGCAGGGCGCCTACAAGAGACCCAGTACTTC. Protein product: CASSAGRLQETQYF.

This clone has a handful of counts. J is TRBJ2-1 and V is TRBV7-9, with TRBD2 as a possible D gene (6 bases). Germline V gene data show CDR1 as SEHNR and CDR2 as FQNEAQ (reference sequence). The CDR3 totals 11 residues. V was clipped by 10 bases and J by 8 bases, with 12 bases between them. CDR3 sequence reads: CAIRDSDEQFF. As DNA, the CDR3 is TGTGCCATCCGGGACTCCGATGAGCAGTTCTTC. The complete variable domain, with remaining parts taken from reference TRBV7-9 and TRBJ2-1, reads DTGVSQNPRHKITKRGQNVTFRCDPISEHNRLYWYRQTLGQGPEFLTYFQNEAQLEKSRLLSDRFSAERPKGSFSTLEIQRTEQGDSAMYLCAIRDSDEQFFGPGTRLTVL.

This clone was observed a handful of times. The CDR3, as DNA: TGTGCCAGCAGTTTCCTGGGACTAGCGGGAGTCGAGCAGTACTTC. Translating gives CASSFLGLAGVEQYF. The chain joins TRBV27 to TRBJ2-7; 14 nucleotides align to TRBD2. In germline, CDR1 is MNHEY, CDR2 SMNVEV (reference sequence). The CDR3 has 15 residues. With V trimmed by 3 bases and J by 6 bases, 4 bases remained unmatched.

V usage is TRBV30 and J usage is TRBJ1-1; weak D call: TRBD1 (6 bases). Germline-derived CDR1 and CDR2 are GTSNPN and SVGIG (reference sequence). The CDR3 spans 12 residues. Trimming cost V 2 bases and J 6 bases, with 10 bases left between them. Here the CDR3 DNA reads TGTGCCTGGAGTCCAGGGGAGGCTGAAGCTTTCTTT. Amino acids: CAWSPGEAEAFF.

V is TRBV29-1 and J is TRBJ2-3; the D is unclear. Germline V gene data show CDR1 as SQVTM and CDR2 as ANQGSEA. V was clipped by 6 bases and J by 0 bases, with 7 bases between them. The CDR3 extends over 12 amino acids. CDR3 DNA sequence: TGCAGCGTAGCCGGGAGCACAGATACGCAGTATTTT. Protein: CSVAGSTDTQYF.

This clone was found a few times. The CDR3 sequence: CATQGSAKNIQYF. In DNA, the CDR3 is TGTGCCACCCAGGGGTCGGCCAAAAACATTCAGTACTTC. The chain has TRBV10-3 and TRBJ2-4, with D maybe TRBD1 (6 bases). In germline, CDR1 is ENHRY, CDR2 SYGVKD. V was cut by 10 bases and J by 1 base, with 11 bases left in between. The CDR3 has 13 amino acids.

The chain carries TRBV5-1 and TRBJ2-7, with 9 nucleotides matching TRBD1. This CDR3 spans 17 amino acids. V was clipped by 4 bases and J by 4 bases; unmatched bases: 15. Germline V lookup: CDR1 SGHRS, CDR2 YFSETQ. CDR3 in amino acids: CASSAEPLGQGTYEQYF. CDR3 DNA: TGCGCCAGCAGCGCAGAACCCCTCGGACAGGGGACGTACGAGCAGTACTTC.

This clone was observed a handful of times. The V gene is TRBV28, the J gene TRBJ2-5, with D perhaps given as TRBD1 or TRBD2 (5 bases each). V lost 6 bases and J lost 5, with 16 bases in between. The CDR3 is made up of 14 amino acids. Germline V CDR1 and CDR2: MDHEN, SYDVKM. CDR3 DNA sequence: TGTGCCAGCAGGCTCCCGGGGCCGGGGGAGACCCAGTACTTC. Residues: CASRLPGPGETQYF. Full variable domain (remainder filled in from reference TRBV28 and TRBJ2-5): DVKVTQSSRYLVKRTGEKVFLECVQDMDHENMFWYRQDPGLGLRLIYFSYDVKMKEKGDIPEGYSVSREKKERFSLILESASTNQTSMYLCASRLPGPGETQYFGPGTRLLVL.

This clone was observed a few times. The V gene is TRBV15, the J gene TRBJ2-7; 10 bases are shared with TRBD2. CDR1 and CDR2 (germline): LNHNV, YYDKDF (reference sequence). J gave up 7 bases and V 0 bases, and 12 bases lay outside the gene matches. The CDR3 is 17 amino acids. As DNA, the CDR3 is TGTGCCACCAGCAGAGATCGTAAGACTAGCGGGTTCCTGGAGCAGTACTTC. It specifies CATSRDRKTSGFLEQYF.

Only a few counts were recorded for this clone. V and J are TRBV7-3 and TRBJ1-3; TRBD1 matches at 7 bases. CDR3 length: 14 amino acids. The J segment lost 2 bases and the V segment lost 3 bases, leaving 1 base of the junction unmatched. In germline, CDR1 is SGHTA, CDR2 FQGTGA. DNA of the CDR3: TGTGCCAGCAGCTTCGGACAGGCTGGAAACACCATATATTTT. Translation gives CASSFGQAGNTIYF.

This clone was seen a few times. The V gene is TRBV5-4, the J gene TRBJ2-3; 9 nucleotides agree with TRBD2. This CDR3 has 16 amino acids. Germline values: CDR1 SGHNT, CDR2 YYREEE (reference sequence). V trimming: 4 bases; J trimming: 5 bases; junction bases outside the gene matches: 11. The CDR3 DNA reads as TGTGCCAGCAGCAGGCCTAGCGGGAAGGCTAGAGATACGCAGTATTTT. Translating it yields CASSRPSGKARDTQYF.

This clone was seen only once. The V gene is TRBV30, the J gene TRBJ1-5; 10 nucleotides align to TRBD1. CDR1 is GTSNPN, CDR2 SVGIG, per germline (reference sequence). V dropped 4 bases and J dropped 2; count of bases not matched to a gene: 5. This CDR3 region has 15 residues. CDR3 DNA: TGTGCCTGGACCCCGGGGACAGGGGGCAATCAGCCCCAGCATTTT. This sequence encodes CAWTPGTGGNQPQHF.

This clone was seen only a few times. This chain connects TRBV25-1 to TRBJ1-3; D gene ambiguous. V was trimmed by 1 base and J by 9 bases, leaving 16 bases between them. Germline CDR1 is MGHDK and CDR2 is SYGVNS. CDR3 length: 15 amino acids. The CDR3 loop reads CASSEFGGFQPTIYF. The CDR3 DNA is TGTGCCAGCAGTGAATTCGGCGGATTTCAACCCACCATATATTTT.

This clone was counted a few times. The sample holds other DNA sequences that translate to the same CDR3. The J gene is TRBJ2-5, the V gene TRBV29-1, with D possibly TRBD2 on 5 matching bases. Germline CDR1 and CDR2: SQVTM and ANQGSEA. CDR3 size: 12 residues. V was shortened by 5 bases and J by 2 bases, with 9 bases between the two germline ends. The CDR3 coding sequence is TGCAGCGTTTTACGGGGTCAAGAGACCCAGTACTTC. The encoded protein is CSVLRGQETQYF.

V gene TRBV18 combines with J gene TRBJ2-5; D possibly uses TRBD1 or TRBD2 (5 bases each). CDR1 is KGHSH and CDR2 is LQKENI in the germline V gene. The V and J ends lost 5 bases and 5 bases respectively, with 15 bases between them. The CDR3 has 14 amino acids. The CDR3 DNA is TGTGCCAGCTCATCTCCAGGGACGAGGGAGACCCAGTACTTC. Amino acids: CASSSPGTRETQYF.

J is TRBJ2-1 and V is TRBV9, with TRBD1 as a possible D gene (6 bases). V was clipped by 1 base and J by 7 bases, with 15 bases between them. CDR1 and CDR2 from the germline V gene are SGDLS and YYNGEE. The CDR3 totals 15 residues. CDR3 residues: CASSVWSGVGNEQFF. CDR3 in DNA: TGTGCCAGCAGCGTATGGTCAGGGGTAGGAAATGAGCAGTTCTTC. Complete variable domain (other parts from reference TRBV9 and TRBJ2-1): DSGVTQTPKHLITATGQRVTLRCSPRSGDLSVYWYQQSLDQGLQFLIQYYNGEERAKGNILERFSAQQFPDLHSELNLSSLELGDSALYFCASSVWSGVGNEQFFGPGTRLTVL.

V and J are TRBV29-1 and TRBJ2-7; 7 bases fit TRBD2. V was clipped by 7 bases and J by 4 bases; unmatched bases: 13. Germline values: CDR1 SQVTM, CDR2 ANQGSEA. This CDR3 comprises 14 residues. The CDR3 sequence is CSAQGAGRAYEQYF. CDR3 bases: TGCAGCGCCCAAGGGGCAGGGAGGGCGTACGAGCAGTACTTC.

This clone was counted a few times. The chain recombines TRBV7-9 with TRBJ2-5; no definite D call. Trimming removed 1 base from V and 5 bases from J, with 11 bases in between. The CDR3 contains 14 residues. Per the germline V gene, CDR1 is SEHNR and CDR2 is FQNEAQ (reference sequence). This chain's CDR3 is CASSLVGRPETQYF. CDR3 nucleotides: TGTGCCAGCAGCTTAGTTGGACGACCGGAGACCCAGTACTTC.

V gene TRBV7-2 combines with J gene TRBJ2-7, with no clear D. The CDR3 is made up of 12 amino acids. V shed 5 bases and J shed 2 bases, with 7 bases lying between them. Germline CDR1 reads SGHTA; CDR2 reads FQGNSA. The CDR3 coding sequence is TGTGCCAGCAGCGTTTGGGCCTACGAGCAGTACTTC. As protein: CASSVWAYEQYF.

The chain carries TRBV29-1 and TRBJ2-7; the D is unclear. Germline V gives CDR1 SQVTM, CDR2 ANQGSEA. This CDR3 is built from 13 residues. V dropped 0 bases and J dropped 3 bases, with 9 bases sitting between them. DNA for the CDR3: TGCAGCGTTGAAGATCCCCTAGACTACGAGCAGTACTTC. Its translation: CSVEDPLDYEQYF.

The V gene is TRBV15, the J gene TRBJ2-1; 10 bases align to TRBD1. Trimming removed 5 bases from V and 7 bases from J; junction bases left unmatched: 23. Germline CDR1 and CDR2: LNHNV and YYDKDF (reference sequence). The CDR3 has 20 amino acids. CDR3: CATSSRGTGTGVARGNEQFF. CDR3 coding DNA: TGTGCCACCAGCTCCCGCGGCACAGGGACAGGGGTAGCGAGGGGGAATGAGCAGTTCTTC.

This clone appeared a few times. The chain uses TRBV5-1 and TRBJ2-6; D is uncertain. Per germline, CDR1 SGHRS and CDR2 YFSETQ. Trimming removed 3 bases at V and 0 bases at J, with 7 bases between. The CDR3 loop spans 15 amino acids. CDR3 sequence (DNA): TGCGCCAGCAGCTCCCAAAGCTCTGGGGCCAACGTCCTGACTTTC. Translating gives CASSSQSSGANVLTF.

CDR3 loop: CAWSDSQVIGEQFF. The CDR3 DNA follows: TGTGCCTGGAGTGACAGTCAAGTTATCGGTGAGCAGTTCTTC. The V and J genes are TRBV30 and TRBJ2-1; D gene unclear. V was pared by 1 base and J by 9 bases, with 16 bases between. Per the germline V gene, CDR1 is GTSNPN and CDR2 is SVGIG (reference sequence). The CDR3 loop spans 14 amino acids.